This is a list of T cell receptor beta chains from one sample in a study of cytotoxic CD8 clonotypes in ibrutinib-treated CLL. The repertoire was sequenced with immunoSEQ multiplex PCR; TCRdb's copy has only in-frame clones and lacks some. This table holds 50,000 to 70,000 clones, 50% to 65% found once. This material consisted of PBMCs, taken at disease progression, from a patient treated with ibrutinib. These receptors all come from a human donor with chronic lymphocytic leukemia. Both conserved end residues are part of each CDR3. A D gene is named only where the DNA matches it firmly.

>TRBV5-1|TRBJ1-4|TRBD1|15
CASSPRTGLDEKLFF
>TRBV7-8|TRBJ1-6|TRBD1|15
CASSFGTDYNSPLHF
>TRBV7-9|TRBJ2-2|NA|13
CASSRPGDGELFF
>TRBV19|TRBJ1-4|NA|14
CASSMVQGGEKLFF
>TRBV18|TRBJ2-7|NA|13
CASSPRSSYEQYF
>TRBV11-2|TRBJ1-2|NA|14
CASSWGTESYGYTF
>TRBV5-1|TRBJ1-1|TRBD1|14
CASSAGQSNTEAFF
>TRBV27|TRBJ2-2|NA|13
CASSFTETGELFF
>TRBV5-6|TRBJ2-1|NA|14
CASSLGYSYNEQFF
>TRBV29-1|TRBJ1-5|NA|16
CSVVVGGAVVDQPQHF
>TRBV6-5|TRBJ1-5|NA|14
CASSDTGLAQPQHF
>TRBV7-9|TRBJ1-1|NA|15
CASSLPSTGPAGAFF
>TRBV7-8|TRBJ2-1|TRBD1|15
CASSFADRLSNEQFF
>TRBV28|TRBJ2-7|NA|12
CASNPLAGQKFF
>TRBV10-3|TRBJ2-7|NA|14
CAISERGAGYEQYF
>TRBV11-3|TRBJ2-7|TRBD1|15
CASSPDRGHAYEQYF
>TRBV6-5|TRBJ2-7|TRBD1|14
CASSYSRGTYEQYF
>TRBV4-3|TRBJ2-1|TRBD2|16
CASSQAWASGYNEQFF
>TRBV6-1|TRBJ1-4|NA|13
CASSVGQDEKLFF
>TRBV7-9|TRBJ1-5|NA|13
CASSLGGIQPQHF
>TRBV9|TRBJ2-7|NA|14
CASSVGGGFREQYF
>TRBV27|TRBJ2-3|NA|16
CASRISPGEGTDTQYF
>TRBV19|TRBJ1-2|NA|11
CASSAPGGYTF
>TRBV7-2|TRBJ2-2|TRBD1|15
CASSPGTGGTGELFF